This TCR beta chain was captured by sequencing in a study of identical twins. Template switching added a universal primer site, and cDNA bore unique molecular identifiers. TCRdb ran MiXCR on the 5' RACE reads and lists one entry per CDR3 protein. The data show nearly 900,000 distinct CDR3 sequences, roughly an eighth seen once. The donors were all healthy and Caucasian. Study results and limitations: Abundant beta clonotypes from cord blood bore fewer insertions; memory repertoires lacked this pattern. The degree of excess twin sharing was weaker in beta out-of-frame sequences.

Points on this clonotype: Its antigen is unknown.

Unmatched junction bases numbered 8, after V lost 5 bases and J lost 8 bases. From germline, CDR1 is SGHRS and CDR2 YFSETQ. This CDR3 has 14 amino acids. These same data were also listed under a study on yellow fever vaccine responses in identical twins.

Sequencing was carried out using PBMCs. The source of this sequence is a woman aged 18 to 35 in good health. The V and J genes are TRBV5-1 and TRBJ2-1; 9 bases are a match to TRBD2. CDR3 residues: CASRGGRAIDEQFF. The CDR3 DNA reads TGCGCCAGCAGGGGCGGGAGGGCCATCGATGAGCAGTTCTTC.